Listed below are T cell receptor beta chains from one sample, sequenced in a study of T cell repertoires in cytomegalovirus infection. TCRdb passed the reads through MiXCR, listing each CDR3 protein once. Counted here are some 150,000 distinct CDR3 sequences, around 24% occurring once; the ten biggest clones make up approximately 10%. Sequencing was carried out using PBMCs. The origin of the receptors is a human donor in good health (CMV status not recorded). Some clones in this sample may be carry-over from other donors' samples. CDR3s include the opening cysteine and the closing phenylalanine or tryptophan. Fields, in order: J gene, D gene, V gene, clone size, CDR3 protein, CDR3 DNA. D genes are given only for firm matches. Where a row states a size, it is once, few, many or the class of an expanded clone; other rows omit it.

TRBJ2-3,TRBD2,TRBV28,NA,CASSSASGRADTQYF,TGTGCCAGCAGTTCAGCTAGCGGGAGAGCAGATACGCAGTATTTT
TRBJ1-1,NA,TRBV28,NA,CASSKTLPGSTEAFF,TGTGCCAGCTCTAAAACTCTTCCCGGCAGCACTGAAGCTTTCTTT
TRBJ2-7,TRBD1,TRBV28,NA,CASSFGTGGLYEQYF,TGTGCCAGCAGTTTCGGGACAGGGGGCCTCTACGAGCAGTACTTC
TRBJ2-3,TRBD2,TRBV12-3/TRBV12-4,NA,CASSLAGGPADTQYF,TGTGCCAGCTCCCTAGCGGGAGGGCCGGCAGATACGCAGTATTTT
TRBJ1-2,TRBD1,TRBV5-6,NA,CASSRTGGTGGYTF,TGTGCCAGCAGTCGGACAGGGGGGACCGGTGGCTACACCTTC
TRBJ2-5,NA,TRBV20-1,few,CSARLQKLLETQYF,TGCAGTGCTAGACTTCAGAAGCTATTGGAGACCCAGTACTTC
TRBJ1-1,TRBD1,TRBV30,NA,CAWKGQAEAFF,TGTGCCTGGAAGGGACAGGCCGAAGCTTTCTTT
TRBJ2-1,NA,TRBV6-2/TRBV6-3,NA,CASSRGFYNEQFF,TGTGCCAGCAGCCGCGGGTTTTACAATGAGCAGTTCTTC
TRBJ2-7,TRBD1,TRBV6-1,NA,CASRTTGGDEQYF,TGTGCCAGCAGAACGACAGGGGGAGACGAGCAGTACTTC
TRBJ1-6,NA,TRBV28,few,CASSLLGRGTLHF,TGTGCCAGCAGTTTATTAGGCCGGGGGACCCTCCACTTT
TRBJ2-4,NA,TRBV20-1,NA,CSARDRPGTKNIQYF,TGCAGTGCTAGAGATCGGCCAGGGACCAAAAACATTCAGTACTTC
TRBJ2-7,TRBD2,TRBV5-1,NA,CASSQNTGSGSSYEQYF,TGCGCCAGCAGCCAAAATACAGGGAGCGGGAGTTCCTACGAGCAGTACTTC
TRBJ2-1,NA,TRBV7-2,many,CASSFRGGVYNEQFF,TGTGCCAGCAGCTTCAGGGGGGGGGTATACAATGAGCAGTTCTTC
TRBJ2-7,TRBD1,TRBV4-1,NA,CASSQVGTGAGEQYF,TGCGCCAGCAGCCAAGTAGGGACAGGGGCCGGCGAGCAGTACTTC
TRBJ2-7,TRBD2,TRBV7-2,many,CASSAGAGEGSYEQYF,TGTGCCAGCAGCGCCGGGGCGGGAGAGGGGTCCTACGAGCAGTACTTC
TRBJ2-1,NA,TRBV10-3,few,CAIRAMGTSSYNEQFF,TGTGCCATCAGAGCTATGGGGACCAGCTCCTACAATGAGCAGTTCTTC
TRBJ2-1,TRBD2,TRBV7-2,many,CASSLLAGPQDEQFF,TGTGCCAGCAGCCTTTTAGCGGGACCTCAGGATGAGCAGTTCTTC
TRBJ1-3,NA,TRBV19,NA,CASSISGPGDTIYF,TGTGCCAGTAGTATATCCGGCCCAGGAGACACCATATATTTT
TRBJ1-6,TRBD1,TRBV28,NA,CASSFAGTGLLTLHF,TGTGCCAGCAGTTTCGCCGGGACAGGCCTCCTCACCCTCCACTTT
TRBJ2-2,NA,TRBV4-1,many,CASSQDQGYSTGELFF,TGCGCCAGCAGCCAAGATCAAGGGTATAGCACCGGGGAGCTGTTTTTT
TRBJ1-1,NA,TRBV27,few,CASSLWAGATEAFF,TGTGCCAGCAGTTTGTGGGCTGGGGCCACTGAAGCTTTCTTT
TRBJ2-7,NA,TRBV7-2,many,CASSLSRGEQYF,TGTGCCAGCAGCTTAAGCAGGGGCGAGCAGTACTTC
TRBJ2-3,TRBD1,TRBV7-2,many,CASSLLEQGANRDTQYF,TGTGCCAGCAGCTTATTGGAACAGGGGGCGAATAGGGATACGCAGTATTTT
TRBJ2-3,NA,TRBV7-2,few,CASSLTPGLHSSTDTQYF,TGTGCCAGCAGCCTAACGCCGGGACTTCACTCTAGCACAGATACGCAGTATTTT
TRBJ2-6,NA,TRBV7-6,many,CASSWGRGLAGANVLTF,TGTGCCAGCAGCTGGGGGCGAGGGTTAGCTGGGGCCAACGTCCTGACTTTC
TRBJ2-7,TRBD2,TRBV28,NA,CASITWGGLAGTYEQYF,TGTGCCAGCATCACCTGGGGGGGACTAGCGGGGACCTACGAGCAGTACTTC